These 8 T cell receptor beta chains came from one sample sequenced in a study of tumor-infiltrating lymphocytes in glioblastoma multiforme (dated 2017 in TCRdb). Sequencing was performed on an Illumina HiSeq 2500. TCRB libraries were built from RNA via three nested multiplex PCR rounds using a modified ARM-PCR protocol with multiple V-beta primers and a C-beta primer. In TCRdb, the public reads were trimmed at Q25 with fastp and aligned with MiXCR, with productive beta chains retained. Each entry is one CDR3 protein sequence, shown with its most common DNA and genes. The sample contains about 11,000 distinct CDR3 sequences, roughly 70% of them found a single time. Together, the top ten hold approximately 41% of the sample. Sequencing was done on a sample of brain tumor tissue. The receptor source for this set is a male donor with glioblastoma.

In regard to this clonotype: The final CDR3 position lacks the conserved phenylalanine or tryptophan, pointing to a likely read error. The chain uses TRBV2 and TRBJ2-1; D might be TRBD2 (6 bases). The CDR3 sequence is 14 residues long. The germline V and J ends were trimmed by 7 bases and 5 bases, with 15 bases remaining between them. The germline CDR1 and CDR2 sequences are SNHLY and FYNNEI. The DNA for the CDR3 is TGTGCCAGCAAAAAACGTGGGACTGACAATGAGCAGTTCTAC. Protein product: CASKKRGTDNEQFY.

This clonotype was counted many times. The V gene is TRBV28, the J gene TRBJ2-5; 10 nucleotides align to TRBD2. CDR1 MDHEN and CDR2 SYDVKM come from the germline V gene. The J segment lost 6 bases and the V segment lost 3 bases, leaving 22 bases of the junction unmatched. There are 20 residues in the CDR3. This CDR3 reads CASSFETYGLSSGSVKTQYF. CDR3 sequence (DNA): TGTGCCAGCAGTTTTGAAACCTATGGCTTGTCTAGCGGGAGCGTGAAGACCCAGTACTTC. Combining the CDR3 with reference TRBV28 and TRBJ2-5 gives the whole variable domain DVKVTQSSRYLVKRTGEKVFLECVQDMDHENMFWYRQDPGLGLRLIYFSYDVKMKEKGDIPEGYSVSREKKERFSLILESASTNQTSMYLCASSFETYGLSSGSVKTQYFGPGTRLLVL.

V gene TRBV21-1 combines with J gene TRBJ2-4; TRBD1 reflects the table's D call only, with no check against the DNA. TRBV21-1 is reported as a pseudogene. CDR3 length: 16 amino acids. The CDR3 sequence is CASSTGDIGLKNIQYF. Here the CDR3 DNA reads TGTGCCAGCAGCACAGGGGACATAGGGCTTAAAAACATTCAGTACTTC.

By sample fraction, this clonotype is medium-sized. The chain recombines TRBV20-1 with TRBJ2-7, with 8 bases matching TRBD2. This CDR3 contains 15 residues. V trimming: 2 bases; J trimming: 7 bases; junction bases outside the gene matches: 13. Germline V lookup: CDR1 DFQATT, CDR2 SNEGSKA (reference sequence). The chain's CDR3 is CSARWGGTRGGEQYF. In DNA, the CDR3 is TGCAGTGCTAGATGGGGAGGGACTAGAGGGGGTGAGCAGTACTTC.

This sequence joins TRBV20-1 and TRBJ2-7; weak D call: TRBD2 (5 bases). The CDR3 runs 15 residues. V was pared by 5 bases and J by 0 bases, with 17 bases between. CDR1 and CDR2 from the germline V gene are DFQATT and SNEGSKA (reference sequence). The CDR3 nucleotides are TGCAGTGCTTGGGCACGGGGTTCCATCTCCTACGAGCAGTACTTC. It is translated as CSAWARGSISYEQYF.

The rearrangement links TRBV11-1 to TRBJ2-3, with 8 nucleotides matching TRBD2. Germline V gene lookup returns CDR1 SGHAT and CDR2 FQDESV (reference sequence). V lost 5 bases, J lost 4 bases, and 14 bases stayed unmatched. This CDR3 has 17 residues. CDR3: CASSPGTRRSTSDTQYF. The CDR3 bases are TGTGCCAGCAGCCCCGGGACTAGAAGGTCCACATCAGATACGCAGTATTTT. The full variable domain, in which reference TRBV11-1 and TRBJ2-3 provide the parts outside the CDR3, is EAEVAQSPRYKITEKSQAVAFWCDPISGHATLYWYRQILGQGPELLVQFQDESVVDDSQLPKDRFSAERLKGVDSTLKIQPAELGDSAMYLCASSPGTRRSTSDTQYFGPGTRLTVL.

Notes on this clonotype: One end of the junction is discordant with germline, which a read error may explain. This chain links TRBV7-4 with TRBJ2-7; a possible D gene is TRBD2 (6 bases). This CDR3 has 13 residues. Germline-derived CDR1 and CDR2 are SGHVT and SQSDAQ. This CDR3 is CASSGSRGTCRKF. CDR3 bases: TGTGCCAGCAGCGGGTCTAGAGGGACTTGTCGCAAATTC.

To note about this clonotype: At one end the junction does not follow the germline gene, possibly because of a read error. This chain uses TRBV12-3 or TRBV12-4 with TRBJ1-2, with a possible D match to TRBD1 (6 bases). This CDR3 has 14 amino acids. The CDR3 DNA reads TGTGCCAGCAGTCTAGTCGGGGGCCGCTATGGCTGCACCTTC. The encoded protein is CASSLVGGRYGCTF.